These T cell receptor beta chains were read from a single sample in a study of cytomegalovirus exposure and HLA in healthy donors. Profiled with immunoSEQ multiplex PCR; TCRdb holds only in-frame clones, not every one. Of about 200,000 clones listed, around 82% were seen once; the top ten hold 1.7%. The sample consisted of PBMCs. The receptors were gathered from a man aged 40-49 years in good health and CMV-seropositive. Both conserved end residues are part of each CDR3. Fields, in order: D gene, clone size, J gene, V gene, CDR3 protein, CDR3 DNA. The D gene is left open where the match is weak. The size field is filled for only some rows; it gives once, few, many or a size class.

>TRBD1|-|TRBJ2-7|TRBV6-5
CASSHTGVSSYEQYF
TGTGCCAGCAGCCACACAGGGGTAAGCTCCTACGAGCAGTACTTC
>-|-|TRBJ1-1|TRBV18
CASSPEGGNAFF
TGTGCCAGCTCACCAGAAGGAGGGAACGCTTTCTTT
>-|-|TRBJ2-7|TRBV7-9
CSSSLGVGGLFSYEQYF
TGTTCCAGCAGCTTAGGGGTCGGGGGGCTTTTCTCCTACGAGCAGTACTTC
>-|-|TRBJ1-2|TRBV9
CASSVGPGSYGYTF
TGTGCCAGCAGCGTAGGCCCGGGTTCCTATGGCTACACCTTC
>TRBD2|-|TRBJ2-1|TRBV9
CASSVGASGSLYEQFF
TGTGCCAGCAGCGTAGGGGCTAGCGGGAGTCTCTATGAGCAGTTCTTC
>-|-|TRBJ2-7|TRBV18
CASSPQVLTSGVEQYF
TGTGCCAGCTCACCACAAGTTTTAACGTCAGGGGTCGAGCAGTACTTC
>TRBD2|-|TRBJ2-7|TRBV28
CASSRSGPYEQYF
TGTGCCAGCAGCCGTAGCGGGCCCTACGAGCAGTACTTC
>-|few|TRBJ1-1|TRBV5-3
CARPCRRGCDTEAFF
TGTGCCAGACCATGCCGGCGGGGGTGTGACACTGAAGCTTTCTTT
>TRBD2|-|TRBJ2-2|TRBV6-7
CASSPLVTSGRNTGELFF
TGTGCCAGCAGTCCTCTAGTGACTAGCGGGAGAAACACCGGGGAGCTGTTTTTT
>-|-|TRBJ1-4|TRBV5-4
CASSLMAGGEKLFF
TGTGCCAGCAGCTTGATGGCCGGGGGGGAAAAACTGTTTTTT